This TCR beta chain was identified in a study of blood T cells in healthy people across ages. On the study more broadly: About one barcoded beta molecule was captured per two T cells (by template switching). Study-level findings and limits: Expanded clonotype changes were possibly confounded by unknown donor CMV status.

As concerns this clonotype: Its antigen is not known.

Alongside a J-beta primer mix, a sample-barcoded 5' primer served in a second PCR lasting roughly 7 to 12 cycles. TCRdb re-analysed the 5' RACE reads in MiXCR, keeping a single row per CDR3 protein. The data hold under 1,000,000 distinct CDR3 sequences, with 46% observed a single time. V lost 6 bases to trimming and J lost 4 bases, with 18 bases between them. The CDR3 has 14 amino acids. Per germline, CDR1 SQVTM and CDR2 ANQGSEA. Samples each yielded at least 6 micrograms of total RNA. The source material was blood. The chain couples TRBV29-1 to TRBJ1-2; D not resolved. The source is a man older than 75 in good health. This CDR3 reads CSVEAAGVSYGYTF. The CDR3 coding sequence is TGCAGCGTCGAGGCCGCCGGGGTGAGCTATGGCTACACCTTC.